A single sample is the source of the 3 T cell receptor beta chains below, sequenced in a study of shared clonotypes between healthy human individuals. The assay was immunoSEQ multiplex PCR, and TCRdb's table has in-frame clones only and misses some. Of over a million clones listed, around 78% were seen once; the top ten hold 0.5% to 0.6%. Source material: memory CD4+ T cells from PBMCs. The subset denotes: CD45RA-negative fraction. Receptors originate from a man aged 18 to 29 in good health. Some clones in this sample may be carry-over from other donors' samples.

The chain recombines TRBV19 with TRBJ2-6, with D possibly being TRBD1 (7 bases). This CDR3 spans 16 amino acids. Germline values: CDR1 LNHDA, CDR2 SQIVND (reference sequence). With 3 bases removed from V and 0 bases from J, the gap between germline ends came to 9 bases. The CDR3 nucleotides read TGTGCCAGTAGTATCCAGGGGGGCTCTGGGGCCAACGTCCTGACTTTC. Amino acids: CASSIQGGSGANVLTF.

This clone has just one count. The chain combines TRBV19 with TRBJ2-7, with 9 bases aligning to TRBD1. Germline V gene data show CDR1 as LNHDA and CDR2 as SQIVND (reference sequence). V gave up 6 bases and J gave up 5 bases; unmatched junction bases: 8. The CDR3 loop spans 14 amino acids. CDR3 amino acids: CASRKQGASDEQYF. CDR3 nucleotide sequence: TGTGCCAGTAGAAAACAGGGGGCATCAGACGAGCAGTACTTC.

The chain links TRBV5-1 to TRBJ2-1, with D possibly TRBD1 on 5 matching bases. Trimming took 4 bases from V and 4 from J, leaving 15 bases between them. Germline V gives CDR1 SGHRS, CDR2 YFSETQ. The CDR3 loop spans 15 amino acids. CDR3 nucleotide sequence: TGCGCCAGCAGCCCGTATAGGGGCCCTTACAATGAGCAGTTCTTC. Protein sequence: CASSPYRGPYNEQFF.